The source of this T cell receptor beta chain is a study of T cells after yellow fever vaccination (dated by TCRdb to about 2019). Notes on the research overall: The SMART-Seq v4 Ultra Low Input RNA kit was used to prepare libraries from fractions with low cell numbers. Bulk TCR alpha and beta repertoires were sequenced longitudinally to track T-cell clones before and after primary and booster YFV17D yellow fever vaccination. Blood samples were taken at several timepoints before and after primary and secondary immunization, and bulk PBMC replicates and cell subsets were isolated. Two healthy male donors, one aged 18 to 30 and one aged 30 to 40 years, made up the cohort. Study-wide conclusions, independent of this receptor: Only a couple of donors were included in the study, so the extent to which the findings can be generalized is limited. The secondary T-cell response was weaker than the primary response but faster, peaking on day 5 instead of day 15. After the booster, most of the clones that had expanded following primary vaccination were detected again (almost 98% of CD4 and more than 85% of CD8), which suggests that memory was broadly maintained. A small share of clonotypes occurred in both CD4 and CD8 compartments, likely arising from convergent recombination. Because abundant contaminating clonotypes from the bulk population could be contained in FACS-sorted repertoires, computational filtering was required.

V sheds 1 base and J sheds 5 bases, leaving 8 bases between their ends. The CDR3 goes from the cysteine to the phenylalanine over 13 residues. CDR3 DNA is the only sequence kept; it has 39 bases, read in frame from the first base. From the germline V gene, CDR1 is ENHRY and CDR2 is SYGVKD. TCR cDNA was synthesized by 5'RACE template switching, through which a universal primer site and unique molecular identifiers were introduced. cDNA synthesis was primed from both the TCR alpha and TCR beta constant segments. Library amplification involved two PCR steps, and the second step added sample barcodes and sequencing adapters. Sequencing of libraries was performed on Illumina HiSeq 2500 (2x100 bp) or NovaSeq (2x150 bp). The published analysis was carried out like this. MIGEC handled demultiplexing of reads and collapsing into UMI consensus sequences, while MiXCR performed V(D)J alignment. Clonotypes responding to the vaccine were identified with edgeR on replicate PBMC samples, with the criteria of FDR below 0.01 and a log2 fold change above 5 up to day 15. Bulk clonotypes were assigned CD4 or CD8 identity according to which sequenced CD4 or CD8 repertoire held them at higher abundance. Using fastp trimming at Q25 and MiXCR clonotype assembly, TCRdb reanalyzed the public sequencing data and kept in-frame beta chains. Rows merge per CDR3 protein into single entries with the most common DNA and genes. Clone size and V and J calls follow TCRdb, not the original study. Across this sample there are roughly 520,000 distinct CDR3 sequences, with around a fifth seen only once. The ten most abundant clones make up around 17% of the sample.

Taken with the paper, the label for treatment or condition translates to: live attenuated yellow fever vaccine strain. At every blood-draw timepoint, two biological replicates of bulk PBMCs were collected. PBMCs were isolated from peripheral blood using a standard Ficoll-Paque protocol. TriZol was used to extract RNA from bulk PBMCs, from CD4 and CD8 fractions, and from dextramer-positive and dextramer-negative fractions. Points on this clonotype: Its cognate antigen has yet to be identified. Base qualities are not recorded, but no much larger clone differs from it by a single base.

The sequence was obtained from a man aged 18 to 30 who received the YFV17D yellow fever vaccine. This material consisted of PBMCs, taken 21 days after the first yellow fever vaccination. The sequence joins TRBV10-3 to TRBJ1-2; the D gene is possibly TRBD1, with 6 bases matching. The CDR3 region: CAISELQGYGYTF. The nucleotide sequence is given as TGTGCCATCAGTGAGTTACAGGGTTATGGCTACACCTTC.